Sequencing of this TCR beta chain was carried out in a study of blood T cell repertoires in COVID-19. V trimming: 6 bases; J trimming: 1 base; junction bases outside the gene matches: 8. The germline V gene encodes CDR1 SGHAT and CDR2 FQNNGV. The CDR3 spans 17 residues. Some clones are missing from TCRdb's copy, which holds only in-frame ones; the method was immunoSEQ multiplex PCR. The profile shows about 50,000 clones, around 83% of them singletons. Material for sequencing was peripheral blood. This chain connects TRBV11-2 to TRBJ2-3; the match to TRBD2 covers 12 bases. This TCR was recovered from a woman at least 80 years old with acute or convalescent COVID-19. The CDR3 DNA sequence: TGTGCCAGCAGGAGACTAGCGGGGGCGGGGGGCACAGATACGCAGTATTTT. Translated: CASRRLAGAGGTDTQYF. The entire variable domain, with the rest obtained from reference TRBV11-2 and TRBJ2-3, is as follows: EAGVAQSPRYKIIEKRQSVAFWCNPISGHATLYWYQQILGQGPKLLIQFQNNGVVDDSQLPKDRFSAERLKGVDSTLKIQPAKLEDSAVYLCASRRLAGAGGTDTQYFGPGTRLTVL.